Below, 11 T cell receptor beta chains from the same sample are listed, as sequenced in a study of Tregs in tolerant kidney transplant recipients. Sequencing used immunoSEQ multiplex PCR; TCRdb keeps in-frame clones, though not all of them. The table has about 60,000 clones, 92% seen once. This material consisted of CD8+ T cells from blood, taken before the transplant. Source of these receptors: a human donor who received a combined kidney and bone marrow transplant.

The DNA of the CDR3 is TGCAGCGTGCTAGCGGGAGACTCCTACGAGCAGTACTTC. It is translated as CSVLAGDSYEQYF. This chain uses TRBV29-1 with TRBJ2-7; TRBD2 agrees at 10 bases. This CDR3 has 13 amino acids. Germline V gene sequence: CDR1 SQVTM, CDR2 ANQGSEA. V dropped 6 bases and J dropped 0; count of bases not matched to a gene: 2.

This chain connects TRBV19 to TRBJ2-5, with TRBD2 matching over 11 bases. TRBJ2-7 explains the end of the DNA better; the J call may be wrong. This CDR3 has 18 residues. CDR1 LNHDA and CDR2 SQIVND come from the germline V gene (reference sequence). Here the CDR3 DNA reads TGTGCCAGTAGGACCGGGACTAGCGGTTCAGGAAAGCCCTACGAGCAGTACTTC. It translates to CASRTGTSGSGKPYEQYF.

The J gene is TRBJ2-7, the V gene TRBV19; D is perhaps TRBD2 (5 bases). The CDR3 extends over 13 amino acids. The V gene's germline CDR1 is LNHDA and CDR2 SQIVND (reference sequence). Trimming stripped 1 base from V and 5 bases from J, with 9 bases between. CDR3: CASSIGGIHEQYF. The CDR3 region has the DNA TGTGCCAGTAGTATAGGAGGGATTCACGAGCAGTACTTC. The full variable domain, with the rest looked up from reference TRBV19 and TRBJ2-7, is DGGITQSPKYLFRKEGQNVTLSCEQNLNHDAMYWYRQDPGQGLRLIYYSQIVNDFQKGDIAEGYSVSREKKESFPLTVTSAQKNPTAFYLCASSIGGIHEQYFGPGTRLTVT.

The chain combines TRBV27 with TRBJ1-1, with TRBD1 as a possible D gene (6 bases). This CDR3 spans 13 amino acids. Germline loops: CDR1 MNHEY, CDR2 SMNVEV (reference sequence). V was shortened by 6 bases and J by 4 bases, with 12 bases between the two germline ends. CDR3 region: CASSLRGATEAFF. DNA for the CDR3: TGTGCCAGCAGCCTCCGGGGGGCCACTGAAGCTTTCTTT.

This chain uses TRBV7-9 with TRBJ2-7, with TRBD1 matching over 11 bases. The V gene end was trimmed by 5 bases and the J gene end by 3 bases; junction bases not matched to a gene: 6. The CDR3 spans 15 residues. From germline, CDR1 is SEHNR and CDR2 FQNEAQ (reference sequence). CDR3 sequence: CASSPPGQGDYEQYF. The CDR3 DNA reads TGTGCCAGCAGCCCTCCGGGACAGGGGGACTACGAGCAGTACTTC. The full variable domain, its missing parts supplied by reference TRBV7-9 and TRBJ2-7, is DTGVSQNPRHKITKRGQNVTFRCDPISEHNRLYWYRQTLGQGPEFLTYFQNEAQLEKSRLLSDRFSAERPKGSFSTLEIQRTEQGDSAMYLCASSPPGQGDYEQYFGPGTRLTVT.

The V gene is TRBV6-6, the J gene TRBJ1-4, with unresolved D. The CDR3 runs 14 residues. Germline V lookup: CDR1 MNHNY, CDR2 SVGAGI (reference sequence). Trimming removed 5 bases at V and 6 bases at J, with 13 bases between. CDR3 region: CASSPTQRDEKLFF. The CDR3 nucleotides read TGTGCCAGCAGTCCGACACAGAGGGATGAAAAACTGTTTTTT.

The chain couples TRBV28 to TRBJ2-7, with D maybe TRBD1 (5 bases). The CDR3 loop spans 18 amino acids. CDR1 and CDR2 from the germline V gene are MDHEN and SYDVKM. Trimming stripped 5 bases from V and 1 base from J, with 24 bases between. The CDR3 nucleotides read TGTGCCAGCAGTCTTCCTATGCAGGGAAGGTTAAGTTCCTACGAGCAGTACTTC. It encodes CASSLPMQGRLSSYEQYF.

This sequence joins TRBV6-1 and TRBJ1-2, with unresolved D. There are 15 residues in the CDR3. The germline V gene encodes CDR1 MNHNS and CDR2 SASEGT. Trimming removed 4 bases from V and 0 bases from J, with 12 bases in between. As DNA, the CDR3 is TGTGCCAGCAGTGTTTTCTCCACGGCTAACTATGGCTACACCTTC. Its protein is CASSVFSTANYGYTF.

V gene TRBV7-9 combines with J gene TRBJ2-7; no reliable D call. V was pared by 5 bases and J by 0 bases, with 14 bases between. Germline V gene lookup returns CDR1 SEHNR and CDR2 FQNEAQ (reference sequence). The CDR3 spans 15 residues. The CDR3 DNA is TGTGCCAGCAGCCCGACGGGTTCTCCCTCCTACGAGCAGTACTTC. Amino acid sequence: CASSPTGSPSYEQYF.

The chain is built from TRBV7-9 and TRBJ1-1; D is ambiguous. Per the germline V gene, CDR1 is SEHNR and CDR2 is FQNEAQ (reference sequence). The CDR3 is made up of 12 amino acids. With 4 bases removed from V and 5 bases from J, the gap between germline ends came to 8 bases. As DNA, the CDR3 is TGTGCCAGCAGCTCCACGAGTACTGAAGCTTTCTTT. Translated: CASSSTSTEAFF.

This clone was recorded only once. The genes are TRBV4-3 and TRBJ2-5, with D perhaps matching TRBD1 (6 bases). The J call may be in error: the DNA end matches TRBJ2-7 better. The CDR3 consists of 15 residues. Germline CDR1 reads LGHNA; CDR2 reads YSLEER. This CDR3 reads CASSQEHRVSYEQYF. CDR3 in DNA: TGCGCCAGCAGCCAAGAACACAGGGTTTCCTACGAGCAGTACTTC.